This T cell receptor beta chain was captured in a study of cytomegalovirus exposure and HLA in healthy donors. This CDR3 is 15 amino acids long. Per the germline V gene, CDR1 is SGHRS and CDR2 is YFSETQ. The ends lost 4 bases at V and 6 bases at J; junction bases unmatched: 12. PCR primers comprised 60 Vbeta and 13 Jbeta primers. Using immunoSEQ multiplex PCR, the repertoire was profiled, and TCRdb retains in-frame clones only, with some absent. The data contain approximately 90,000 clones, under 80% of them seen just once; the ten biggest clones take up roughly 1.9%. Of note for this clone: The antigen is unknown.

Notes on the study in general: In all likelihood, a cluster of highly shared sequence variants was a sequencing artifact.

This receptor was identified in a boy aged 5-17 years in good health and CMV-seronegative. J is TRBJ1-1 and V is TRBV5-1, with 7 bases lining up with TRBD1. Sequenced sample: PBMCs. CDR3 loop: CASSPSTGMMAEAFF. CDR3 nucleotides: TGCGCCAGCAGCCCTTCGACAGGGATGATGGCTGAAGCTTTCTTT. The whole variable domain, filled in from reference TRBV5-1 and TRBJ1-1, reads KAGVTQTPRYLIKTRGQQVTLSCSPISGHRSVSWYQQTPGQGLQFLFEYFSETQRNKGNFPGRFSGRQFSNSRSEMNVSTLELGDSALYLCASSPSTGMMAEAFFGQGTRLTVV.